These T cell receptor beta chains were read from a single sample in a study of T cell repertoires in cytomegalovirus infection. Their target antigens are unknown. TCRdb fed the reads into MiXCR, producing one record per CDR3 protein. The sample yields around 710,000 distinct CDR3 sequences, about 27% seen once. This material consisted of cultured CD8+ T cells from PBMCs, taken from culture after CMV antigen stimulation. The receptor source for this set is a human donor in good health (CMV status not recorded). Some clones in this sample may be carry-over from other donors' samples. The CDR3 runs from the conserved cysteine through the conserved F or W. A D gene is named only where the DNA matches it firmly. The listing skips clone size in some rows; elsewhere it reads once, few, many or a size class.

V	size	J	D	DNA	CDR3
TRBV11-1	few	TRBJ2-7	TRBD2	TGTGCCAGCAGCCCTCCCGGGGGGGTCTACGAGCAGTACTTC	CASSPPGGVYEQYF
TRBV9	NA	TRBJ2-3	TRBD2	TGTGCCAGCAGCGCTCCCATAGCGGGTGGGGTGGATACGCAGTATTTT	CASSAPIAGGVDTQYF
TRBV18	few	TRBJ2-3	NA	TGTGCCAGCTCACCTCCAGGGGCGAGCGAGGACACAGATACGCAGTATTTT	CASSPPGASEDTDTQYF
TRBV7-2	many	TRBJ2-7	TRBD2	TGTGCCAGCAGTCTACTAGCGGGGGCTGTCTACGAGCAGTACTTC	CASSLLAGAVYEQYF
TRBV19	NA	TRBJ1-3	NA	TGTGCCAGTAGTATATTGGGAGGCGGCGGCTCTGGAAACACCATATATTTT	CASSILGGGGSGNTIYF
TRBV10-3	few	TRBJ1-2	NA	TGTGCCACGGCAGAGGGGTCGGATGGCTACACCTTC	CATAEGSDGYTF
TRBV19	NA	TRBJ2-2	NA	TGTGCCAGTAGTATAGAGCCGACCTTTCTCACCGGGGAGCTGTTTTTT	CASSIEPTFLTGELFF
TRBV6-6	NA	TRBJ1-2	TRBD1	TGTGCCAGCATTGGGACAGAAAACTATGGCTACACCTTC	CASIGTENYGYTF
TRBV6-5	once	TRBJ2-1	TRBD1	TGTGCCAGCAGCCAGGGACAGGGTTCCTTCAATGAGCAGTTCTTC	CASSQGQGSFNEQFF
TRBV7-6	NA	TRBJ2-3	TRBD2	TGTGCCAGCAGCTTAGCGGTGGGGGGGAGCACAGATACGCAGTATTTT	CASSLAVGGSTDTQYF
TRBV27	few	TRBJ2-1	NA	TGTGCCAGCAGTTTACAGGGCGAGTACAATGAGCAGTTCTTC	CASSLQGEYNEQFF
TRBV6-1	NA	TRBJ2-3	NA	TGTGCCAGCAGCTTTACCTGGGGGGCCAGTCCAGATACGCAGTATTTT	CASSFTWGASPDTQYF
TRBV7-2	many	TRBJ2-3	NA	TGTGCCAGCAGCGAGTATACTGGGCCCTCCATTAGCACAGATACGCAGTATTTT	CASSEYTGPSISTDTQYF
TRBV6-1	NA	TRBJ1-2	NA	TGTGCCAGCAGGCAGAGCAACACAGCTAACTATGGCTACACCTTC	CASRQSNTANYGYTF
TRBV6-1	few	TRBJ2-5	TRBD1	TGTGCCAGCTTGGACAGGACCTCCAGGTACCAAGAGACCCAGTACTTC	CASLDRTSRYQETQYF
TRBV12-3/TRBV12-4	NA	TRBJ2-2	NA	TGTGCCAGCAGCCCCCTTGTACCCCAGGACACCGGGGAGCTGTTTTTT	CASSPLVPQDTGELFF
TRBV7-9	few	TRBJ1-2	TRBD1	TGTGCCAGCAGCTTAGTGGGACAGGGGTTCATCTACACCTTC	CASSLVGQGFIYTF
TRBV7-9	NA	TRBJ1-5	NA	TGTGCCAGCAGCTTCTGGGAGGATCAGCCCCAGCATTTT	CASSFWEDQPQHF
TRBV6-1	NA	TRBJ1-5	NA	TGTGCCAGCAGTTATGCTACCGGGACATTGATTCAGCCCCGGCATTTT	CASSYATGTLIQPRHF
TRBV27	many	TRBJ1-4	NA	TGTGCCAGCAGTTTATGGGCAGCGACTAATGAAAAACTGTTTTTT	CASSLWAATNEKLFF
TRBV6-6	few	TRBJ2-5	NA	TGTGCCAGCAGAGGAGAGGAGGAGACCCAGTACTTC	CASRGEEETQYF
TRBV7-9	NA	TRBJ2-1	TRBD2	TGTGCCAGCAGCTCACTAGCGAGGTTATTCGATGAGCAGTTCTTC	CASSSLARLFDEQFF
TRBV7-9	NA	TRBJ2-1	TRBD1	TGTGCCAGCATCCTGACCGGGACAGCCTACAATGAGCAGTTCTTC	CASILTGTAYNEQFF
TRBV7-9	NA	TRBJ2-1	NA	TGTGCCAGCAGCTTCGGCCCCATGGGTGGCTCCTACAATGAGCAGTTCTTC	CASSFGPMGGSYNEQFF
TRBV18	NA	TRBJ1-1	NA	TGTGCCAGCTCACCTTTTTCGACAACCCCCGTGGAGGCTTTCTTT	CASSPFSTTPVEAFF
TRBV12-3/TRBV12-4	NA	TRBJ1-1	NA	TGTGCCAGCAGTACCTGGGAATGGAACACTGAAGCTTTCTTT	CASSTWEWNTEAFF
TRBV7-2	many	TRBJ1-1	NA	TGTGCCAGCAGCCCAAGTGTGGTCTCAGCTTTCTTT	CASSPSVVSAFF
TRBV4-1	NA	TRBJ1-3	NA	TGCGCCAGCAGCCAAGAGGGGGCTGACGGAAACACCATATATTTT	CASSQEGADGNTIYF
TRBV2	NA	TRBJ1-1	NA	TGTGCCAGCAGTGTTCGGCAGAGCACTGAAGCTTTCTTT	CASSVRQSTEAFF
TRBV28	NA	TRBJ2-1	TRBD2	TGTGCCAGCAGTTTAGGGGCTAGCGGGGGCGATGAGCAGTTCTTC	CASSLGASGGDEQFF
TRBV7-2	few	TRBJ1-5	NA	TGTGCCAGCAGCTTAGTTAGAGGTCTTAGCAATCAGCCCCAGCATTTT	CASSLVRGLSNQPQHF
TRBV6-6	NA	TRBJ1-5	NA	TGTGCCAGCAGTTACGTTGGTCGACAATTTGAGGCACAGCCCCAGCATTTT	CASSYVGRQFEAQPQHF
TRBV6-1	few	TRBJ1-6	NA	TGTGCCAGCAGGGGGACTACCTCGTCTGACTCACCCCTCCACTTT	CASRGTTSSDSPLHF
TRBV4-1	NA	TRBJ1-5	NA	TGCGCCAGCAGCCAAGAGGTTCCAGGGTCGATAGATCAGCCCCAGCATTTT	CASSQEVPGSIDQPQHF
TRBV6-8	NA	TRBJ1-2	NA	TGTGCCAGCCGAAGCATTTTGTACGAGGGCTACACCTTC	CASRSILYEGYTF
TRBV10-3	NA	TRBJ2-7	TRBD2	TGTGCCATCCTAGCGGGGGTTTCGCCCCCCTACGAGCAGTACTTC	CAILAGVSPPYEQYF
TRBV6-1	NA	TRBJ1-5	NA	TGTGCCAGCAGTGAGGTCTCGTCGAGCAATCAGCCCCAGCATTTT	CASSEVSSSNQPQHF
TRBV5-4	few	TRBJ2-1	TRBD2	TGTGCCAGCAGCCCGCTGGGACTAGCGGAGATGAATGAGCAGTTCTTC	CASSPLGLAEMNEQFF
TRBV10-3	NA	TRBJ2-7	NA	TGTGCCATCAGTGAGTCGAAGGGGGACGAAGAGCAGTACTTC	CAISESKGDEEQYF
TRBV7-2	many	TRBJ2-5	NA	TGTGCCAGCAGCTCCGGTGGAAGGGTCGAGACCCAGTACTTC	CASSSGGRVETQYF
TRBV7-8	few	TRBJ2-3	NA	TGTGCCAGCAGCGGAGACTGGACGGGCACAGATACGCAGTATTTT	CASSGDWTGTDTQYF
TRBV6-1	NA	TRBJ1-5	TRBD1	TGTGCCAGCAGTGAAGGGACAGGGTTCAAGCCCCAGCATTTT	CASSEGTGFKPQHF
TRBV7-9	NA	TRBJ2-7	NA	TGTGCCAGCAACCTCGGACAGAATTCCTACGAGCAGTACTTC	CASNLGQNSYEQYF